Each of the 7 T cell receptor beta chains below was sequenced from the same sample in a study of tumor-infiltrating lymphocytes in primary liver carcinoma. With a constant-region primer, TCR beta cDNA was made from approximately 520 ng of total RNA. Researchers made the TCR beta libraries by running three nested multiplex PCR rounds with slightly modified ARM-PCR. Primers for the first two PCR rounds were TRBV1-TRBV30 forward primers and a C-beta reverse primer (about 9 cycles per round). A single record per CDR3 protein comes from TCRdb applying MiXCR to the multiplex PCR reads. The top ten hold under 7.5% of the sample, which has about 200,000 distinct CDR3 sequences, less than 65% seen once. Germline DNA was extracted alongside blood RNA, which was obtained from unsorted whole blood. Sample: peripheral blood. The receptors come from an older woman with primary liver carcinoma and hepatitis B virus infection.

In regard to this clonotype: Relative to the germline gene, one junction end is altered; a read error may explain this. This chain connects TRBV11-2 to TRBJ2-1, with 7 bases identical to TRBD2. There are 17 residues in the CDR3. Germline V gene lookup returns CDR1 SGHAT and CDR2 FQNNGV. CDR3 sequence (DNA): TGTGCCAGCAGCTTACGGGGTTCTAGCGGAATCTACAATGAGCTGTTCTTC. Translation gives CASSLRGSSGIYNELFF.

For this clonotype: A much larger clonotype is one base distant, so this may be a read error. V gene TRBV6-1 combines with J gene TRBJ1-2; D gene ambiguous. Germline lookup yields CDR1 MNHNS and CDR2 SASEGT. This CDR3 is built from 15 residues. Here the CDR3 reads CASNEVVLGGYGYTF. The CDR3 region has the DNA TGTGCCAGCAATGAAGTGGTCCTTGGAGGCTATGGCTACACCTTC.

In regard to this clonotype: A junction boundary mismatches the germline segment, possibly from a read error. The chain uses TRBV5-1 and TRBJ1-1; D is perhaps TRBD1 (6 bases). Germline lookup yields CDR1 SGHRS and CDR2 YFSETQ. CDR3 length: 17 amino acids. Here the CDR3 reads CANSLGVGGRVNTDAFF. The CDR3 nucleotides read TGCGCCAACAGCTTGGGGGTCGGGGGGCGTGTGAACACTGATGCTTTCTTT.

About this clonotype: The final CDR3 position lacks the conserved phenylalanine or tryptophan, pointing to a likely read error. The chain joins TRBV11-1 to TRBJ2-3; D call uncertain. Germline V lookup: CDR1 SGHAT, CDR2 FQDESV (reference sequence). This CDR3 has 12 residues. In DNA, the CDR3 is TGCGCCAGCAGCGCACTCATGAGTACGCAGTATTTA. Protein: CASSALMSTQYL.

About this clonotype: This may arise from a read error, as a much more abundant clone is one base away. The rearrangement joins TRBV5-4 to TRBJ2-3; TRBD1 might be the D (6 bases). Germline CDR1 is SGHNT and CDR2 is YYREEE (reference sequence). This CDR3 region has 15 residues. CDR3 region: CASSLGQESTGTQYF. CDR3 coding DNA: TGTGCCAGCAGCTTGGGACAGGAGAGCACAGGTACGCAGTATTTT.

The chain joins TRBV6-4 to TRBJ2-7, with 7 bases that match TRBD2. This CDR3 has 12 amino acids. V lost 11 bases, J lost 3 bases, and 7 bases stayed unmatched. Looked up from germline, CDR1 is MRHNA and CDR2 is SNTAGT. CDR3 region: CAGKGLVYEQYF. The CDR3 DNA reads TGTGCCGGAAAAGGACTAGTCTACGAGCAGTACTTC.

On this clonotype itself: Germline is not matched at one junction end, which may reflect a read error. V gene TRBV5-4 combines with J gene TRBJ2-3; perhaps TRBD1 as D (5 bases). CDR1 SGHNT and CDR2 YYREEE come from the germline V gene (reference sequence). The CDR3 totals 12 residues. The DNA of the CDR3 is TGTGCCAGCACCTTGGAAGGGGTTACGCAGTATTTT. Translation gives CASTLEGVTQYF.